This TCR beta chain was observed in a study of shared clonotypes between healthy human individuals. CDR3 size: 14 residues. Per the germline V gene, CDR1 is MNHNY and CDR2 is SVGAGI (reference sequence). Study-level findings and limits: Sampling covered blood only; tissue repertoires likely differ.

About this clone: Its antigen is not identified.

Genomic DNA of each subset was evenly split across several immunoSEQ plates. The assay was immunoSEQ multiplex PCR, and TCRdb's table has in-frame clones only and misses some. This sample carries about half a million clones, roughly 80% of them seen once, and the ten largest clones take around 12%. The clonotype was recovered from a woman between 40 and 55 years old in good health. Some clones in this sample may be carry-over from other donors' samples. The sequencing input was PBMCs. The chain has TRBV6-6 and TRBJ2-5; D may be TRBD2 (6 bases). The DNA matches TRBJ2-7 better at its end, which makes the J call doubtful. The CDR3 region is CASSYSGRSNEQYF. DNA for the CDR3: TGTGCCAGCAGTTACTCCGGGAGATCGAACGAGCAGTACTTC.